A selection of T cell receptor beta chains follows, all from one sample in a study of vaccination and CD4 T cells after COVID-19. TCRdb redid the calling of the PCR reads with MiXCR, one entry per CDR3 protein. The profile shows some 13,000 distinct CDR3 sequences, 30% to 35% of them singletons. Which antigens these TCRs recognize remains unknown. Specimen: CD4+ T cells from blood, cultured in vitro. These receptors all come from a human donor who had recovered from COVID-19. The CDR3 runs from the conserved cysteine through the conserved F or W. Fields, in order: V gene, D gene, CDR3 length, clone size, J gene, CDR3 protein, CDR3 DNA. A D gene is named only where the DNA matches it firmly. Clone size is not always given. Where it is, it says once, few, many or a class for expanded clones.

v_gene: TRBV6-5; d_gene: TRBD2; len: 17; abundance: NA; j_gene: TRBJ2-5; CDR3aa: CASSYSGTSGRGETRYF; CDR3nt: TGTGCCAGCAGTTACTCTGGGACTAGCGGGCGAGGGGAGACCCGGTACTTC
v_gene: TRBV6-2/TRBV6-3; d_gene: TRBD1; len: 15; abundance: NA; j_gene: TRBJ2-7; CDR3aa: CASSDNRGPHYEQYF; CDR3nt: TGTGCCAGCAGTGATAACAGGGGACCTCACTACGAGCAGTACTTC
v_gene: TRBV4-3; d_gene: NA; len: 15; abundance: NA; j_gene: TRBJ2-2; CDR3aa: CASSARELGTGELFF; CDR3nt: TGCGCCAGCAGCGCCCGGGAGCTTGGCACCGGGGAGCTGTTTTTT
v_gene: TRBV6-5; d_gene: TRBD2; len: 15; abundance: NA; j_gene: TRBJ2-7; CDR3aa: CASSSRTSGDYEQYF; CDR3nt: TGTGCCAGCAGTTCCCGGACTAGCGGGGATTACGAGCAGTACTTC
v_gene: TRBV28; d_gene: TRBD2; len: 15; abundance: NA; j_gene: TRBJ2-2; CDR3aa: CASSFAREGTGELFF; CDR3nt: TGTGCCAGCAGTTTTGCCAGGGAGGGCACCGGGGAGCTGTTTTTT
v_gene: TRBV15; d_gene: NA; len: 14; abundance: few; j_gene: TRBJ1-3; CDR3aa: CATKNLRSGNTIYF; CDR3nt: TGTGCCACCAAAAACCTACGCTCTGGAAACACCATATATTTT
v_gene: TRBV10-3; d_gene: NA; len: 14; abundance: NA; j_gene: TRBJ2-1; CDR3aa: CAIKGFFWANEQFF; CDR3nt: TGTGCCATCAAGGGGTTCTTCTGGGCGAATGAGCAGTTCTTC
v_gene: TRBV20-1; d_gene: NA; len: 14; abundance: medium-sized; j_gene: TRBJ1-5; CDR3aa: CSARWGNSNQPQHF; CDR3nt: TGCAGTGCTAGATGGGGGAATAGCAATCAGCCCCAGCATTTT
v_gene: TRBV4-2; d_gene: TRBD1; len: 15; abundance: NA; j_gene: TRBJ1-1; CDR3aa: CASSLSTGTNTEAFF; CDR3nt: TGTGCCAGCAGCCTCTCGACAGGGACGAACACTGAAGCTTTCTTT
v_gene: TRBV4-1; d_gene: TRBD2; len: 18; abundance: NA; j_gene: TRBJ2-1; CDR3aa: CASSQGRLAGAKGDEQFF; CDR3nt: TGCGCCAGCAGCCAAGGGCGGCTAGCGGGAGCTAAAGGGGATGAGCAGTTCTTC
v_gene: TRBV7-9; d_gene: TRBD1; len: 15; abundance: NA; j_gene: TRBJ1-5; CDR3aa: CASSLDRGSNQPQHF; CDR3nt: TGTGCCAGCAGCTTAGACAGGGGTAGCAATCAGCCCCAGCATTTT
v_gene: TRBV6-1; d_gene: TRBD2; len: 19; abundance: few; j_gene: TRBJ2-1; CDR3aa: CASSGRSSGGRDSYNEQFF; CDR3nt: TGTGCCAGCAGTGGCCGAAGCTCTGGCGGGAGGGACTCCTACAATGAGCAGTTCTTC
v_gene: TRBV27; d_gene: TRBD2; len: 15; abundance: few; j_gene: TRBJ2-3; CDR3aa: CASSSGRPATDTQYF; CDR3nt: TGTGCCAGCAGTAGCGGGAGGCCAGCCACAGATACGCAGTATTTT
v_gene: TRBV7-6; d_gene: TRBD2; len: 20; abundance: NA; j_gene: TRBJ2-3; CDR3aa: CASSSRKWSGGSSFADTQYF; CDR3nt: TGTGCCAGCAGCTCTAGGAAGTGGTCCGGCGGGAGTAGTTTCGCAGATACGCAGTATTTT
v_gene: TRBV7-2; d_gene: NA; len: 17; abundance: few; j_gene: TRBJ1-4; CDR3aa: CASSLERPGLSNEKLFF; CDR3nt: TGTGCCAGCAGCTTAGAGCGGCCGGGGTTATCTAATGAAAAACTGTTTTTT
v_gene: TRBV27; d_gene: TRBD1; len: 14; abundance: NA; j_gene: TRBJ2-2; CDR3aa: CASRWTGRTGELFF; CDR3nt: TGTGCCAGCAGATGGACAGGGAGGACCGGGGAGCTGTTTTTT
v_gene: TRBV11-2; d_gene: TRBD2; len: 17; abundance: NA; j_gene: TRBJ2-6; CDR3aa: CASRWTSGPSGANVLTF; CDR3nt: TGTGCCAGCAGGTGGACTAGCGGGCCGTCTGGGGCCAACGTCCTGACTTTC
v_gene: TRBV6-1; d_gene: NA; len: 12; abundance: NA; j_gene: TRBJ1-2; CDR3aa: CASSEGGDGYTF; CDR3nt: TGTGCCAGCAGTGAAGGAGGAGATGGCTACACCTTC
v_gene: TRBV6-1; d_gene: NA; len: 13; abundance: few; j_gene: TRBJ2-4; CDR3aa: CASSNGPGNIQYF; CDR3nt: TGTGCCAGCAGTAACGGTCCTGGAAACATTCAGTACTTC
v_gene: TRBV18; d_gene: NA; len: 15; abundance: NA; j_gene: TRBJ2-2; CDR3aa: CASSPRQKNTGELFF; CDR3nt: TGTGCCAGCTCACCCCGACAGAAGAACACCGGGGAGCTGTTTTTT
v_gene: TRBV6-4; d_gene: TRBD2; len: 16; abundance: NA; j_gene: TRBJ2-2; CDR3aa: CASSDTPSGDPGELFF; CDR3nt: TGTGCCAGCAGTGACACCCCAAGCGGGGACCCCGGGGAGCTGTTTTTT
v_gene: TRBV6-2/TRBV6-3; d_gene: TRBD2; len: 14; abundance: NA; j_gene: TRBJ2-3; CDR3aa: CASSRRESTDTQYF; CDR3nt: TGTGCCAGCAGCCGGCGGGAGAGCACAGATACGCAGTATTTT
v_gene: TRBV27; d_gene: NA; len: 16; abundance: NA; j_gene: TRBJ1-1; CDR3aa: CASSSLPIFVGSEAFF; CDR3nt: TGTGCCAGCAGTTCCCTACCCATCTTTGTGGGGTCTGAAGCTTTCTTT
v_gene: TRBV28; d_gene: NA; len: 16; abundance: NA; j_gene: TRBJ2-4; CDR3aa: CASSFGSGWSKNIQYF; CDR3nt: TGTGCCAGCAGTTTTGGGAGCGGGTGGTCCAAAAACATTCAGTACTTC
v_gene: TRBV6-2/TRBV6-3; d_gene: NA; len: 15; abundance: NA; j_gene: TRBJ1-5; CDR3aa: CASSPDRLSNQPQHF; CDR3nt: TGTGCCAGCAGTCCCGACAGGCTTAGCAATCAGCCCCAGCATTTT
v_gene: TRBV7-2; d_gene: NA; len: 14; abundance: few; j_gene: TRBJ2-2; CDR3aa: CASSSVTNTGELFF; CDR3nt: TGTGCCAGCAGTTCCGTCACGAACACCGGGGAGCTGTTTTTT
v_gene: TRBV4-2; d_gene: NA; len: 17; abundance: NA; j_gene: TRBJ1-1; CDR3aa: CASSQARSRGGTDEAFF; CDR3nt: TGTGCCAGCAGCCAAGCCCGCAGCCGGGGGGGCACTGATGAAGCTTTCTTT
v_gene: TRBV27; d_gene: NA; len: 16; abundance: NA; j_gene: TRBJ2-5; CDR3aa: CASSSRGIFRFETQYF; CDR3nt: TGTGCCAGCAGTTCTAGGGGAATATTTCGTTTCGAGACCCAGTACTTC
v_gene: TRBV5-1; d_gene: NA; len: 12; abundance: once; j_gene: TRBJ2-1; CDR3aa: CASSFEGNEQFF; CDR3nt: TGCGCCAGCAGCTTCGAGGGGAATGAGCAGTTCTTC
v_gene: TRBV20-1; d_gene: NA; len: 13; abundance: few; j_gene: TRBJ2-5; CDR3aa: CSARSNSQETQYF; CDR3nt: TGCAGTGCTAGATCTAACAGCCAAGAGACCCAGTACTTC
v_gene: TRBV2; d_gene: NA; len: 13; abundance: NA; j_gene: TRBJ2-5; CDR3aa: CASTKGGVETQYF; CDR3nt: TGTGCCAGCACCAAAGGAGGAGTGGAGACCCAGTACTTC
v_gene: TRBV24-1; d_gene: TRBD2; len: 17; abundance: few; j_gene: TRBJ2-5; CDR3aa: CATSDSLTSGSGETQYF; CDR3nt: TGTGCCACCAGTGATTCTCTGACTAGCGGGAGTGGAGAGACCCAGTACTTC
v_gene: TRBV10-3; d_gene: NA; len: 14; abundance: NA; j_gene: TRBJ1-4; CDR3aa: CAISEDTTNEKLFF; CDR3nt: TGTGCCATCAGTGAGGACACAACTAATGAAAAACTGTTTTTT
v_gene: TRBV10-3; d_gene: TRBD2; len: 16; abundance: few; j_gene: TRBJ2-2; CDR3aa: CAIRNLTSGNTGELFF; CDR3nt: TGTGCCATCAGAAATTTGACTAGCGGGAACACCGGGGAGCTGTTTTTT
v_gene: TRBV6-1; d_gene: NA; len: 14; abundance: few; j_gene: TRBJ2-7; CDR3aa: CASRKAGAGYEQYF; CDR3nt: TGTGCCAGCAGAAAAGCGGGTGCTGGGTACGAGCAGTACTTC
v_gene: TRBV24-1; d_gene: NA; len: 13; abundance: NA; j_gene: TRBJ1-2; CDR3aa: CATSPALNYGYTF; CDR3nt: TGTGCCACCTCCCCAGCCCTTAACTATGGCTACACCTTC
v_gene: TRBV20-1; d_gene: TRBD1; len: 15; abundance: NA; j_gene: TRBJ2-7; CDR3aa: CSSQDRGALSYEQYF; CDR3nt: TGCAGTTCTCAGGACAGGGGGGCGTTATCCTACGAGCAGTACTTC
v_gene: TRBV27; d_gene: NA; len: 15; abundance: NA; j_gene: TRBJ2-7; CDR3aa: CASSLQGTRSYEQYF; CDR3nt: TGTGCCAGCAGTTTACAAGGGACTCGCAGCTACGAGCAGTACTTC